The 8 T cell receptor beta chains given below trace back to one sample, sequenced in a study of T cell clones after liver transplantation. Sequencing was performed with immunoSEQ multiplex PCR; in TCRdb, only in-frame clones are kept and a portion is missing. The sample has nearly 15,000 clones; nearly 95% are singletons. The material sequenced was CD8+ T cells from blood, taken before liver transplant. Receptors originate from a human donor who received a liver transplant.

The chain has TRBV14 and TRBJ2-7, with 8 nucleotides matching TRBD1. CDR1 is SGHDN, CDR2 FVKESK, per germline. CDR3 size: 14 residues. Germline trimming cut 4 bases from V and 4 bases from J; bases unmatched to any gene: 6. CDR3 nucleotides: TGTGCCAGCAGCCCCGGCCAGGGGGCTTACGAGCAGTACTTC. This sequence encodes CASSPGQGAYEQYF.

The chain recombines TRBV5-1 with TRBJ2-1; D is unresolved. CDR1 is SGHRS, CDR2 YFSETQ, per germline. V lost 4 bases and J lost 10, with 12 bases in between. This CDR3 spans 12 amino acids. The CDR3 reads CASSQDSGEQFF. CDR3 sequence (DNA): TGCGCCAGCAGCCAAGACTCTGGAGAGCAGTTCTTC. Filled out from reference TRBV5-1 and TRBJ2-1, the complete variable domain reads KAGVTQTPRYLIKTRGQQVTLSCSPISGHRSVSWYQQTPGQGLQFLFEYFSETQRNKGNFPGRFSGRQFSNSRSEMNVSTLELGDSALYLCASSQDSGEQFFGPGTRLTVL.

In DNA, the CDR3 is TGTGCCAGCAGTTTGTCACGGAACTATGGCTACACCTTC. Encoded protein: CASSLSRNYGYTF. The V gene is TRBV27, the J gene TRBJ1-2; D is unclear. The CDR3 has 13 residues. Germline V CDR1 and CDR2: MNHEY, SMNVEV (reference sequence). Deletions cut 3 bases from V and 2 bases from J, with 7 bases between.

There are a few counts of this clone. The CDR3 protein is CASSLRVGGTDTQYF. The CDR3 DNA reads as TGTGCCAGCAGTTTGCGGGTAGGGGGCACAGATACGCAGTATTTT. The rearrangement joins TRBV27 to TRBJ2-3; D might be TRBD1 or TRBD2, each matching 5 bases. The V end lost 3 bases, the J end lost 1 base, and 11 bases lay between the germline ends. The germline V gene has CDR1 MNHEY and CDR2 SMNVEV (reference sequence). The CDR3 extends over 15 amino acids.

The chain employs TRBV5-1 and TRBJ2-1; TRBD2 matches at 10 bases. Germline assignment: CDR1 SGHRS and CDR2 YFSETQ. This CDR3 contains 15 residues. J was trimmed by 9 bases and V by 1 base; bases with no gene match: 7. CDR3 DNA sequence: TGCGCCAGCAGCTTGAGCAGCGGGAGGGCCCCTGAGCAGTTCTTC. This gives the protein CASSLSSGRAPEQFF.

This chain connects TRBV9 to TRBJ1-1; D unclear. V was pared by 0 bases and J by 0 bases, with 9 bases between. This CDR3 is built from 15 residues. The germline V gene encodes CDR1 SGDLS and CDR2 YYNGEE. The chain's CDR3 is CASSVDGALNTEAFF. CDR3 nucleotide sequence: TGTGCCAGCAGCGTAGATGGAGCATTGAACACTGAAGCTTTCTTT.

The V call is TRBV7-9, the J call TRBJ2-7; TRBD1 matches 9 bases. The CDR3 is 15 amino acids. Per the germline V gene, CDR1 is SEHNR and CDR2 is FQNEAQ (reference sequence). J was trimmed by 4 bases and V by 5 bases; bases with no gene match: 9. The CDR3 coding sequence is TGTGCCAGCAGCGACAGGGGGTCCATCGGGTACGAGCAGTACTTC. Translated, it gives CASSDRGSIGYEQYF.

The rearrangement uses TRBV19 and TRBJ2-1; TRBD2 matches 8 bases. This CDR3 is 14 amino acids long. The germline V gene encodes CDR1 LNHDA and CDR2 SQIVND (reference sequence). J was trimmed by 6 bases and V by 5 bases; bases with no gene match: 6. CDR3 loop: CASSLGTRVNEQFF. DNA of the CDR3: TGTGCCAGTAGTCTGGGGACTAGAGTCAATGAGCAGTTCTTC.